This T cell receptor (beta chain) was recovered during a study of chronic HIV infection and antiretroviral therapy. In TCRdb, the 5' RACE reads were re-called with MiXCR into one record per CDR3 protein. Of just over 30,000 distinct CDR3 sequences listed, more than 7.5% are singletons. About this clonotype itself: The junction shows a germline mismatch at one end, possibly a read error.

Germline CDR1 is SGHVS and CDR2 is FNYEAQ. The CDR3 totals 13 residues. The sequenced material came from peripheral blood. The J gene is TRBJ2-1, the V gene TRBV7-6; 9 bases map to TRBD2. This receptor was identified in an adult who had HIV and had not received antiretroviral therapy, or was an uninfected healthy control (not recorded which). CDR3 sequence (DNA): TGTGCCAGCAGCCCCCGGAAGGCGGGGGGGGTAATCTTC. Encoded protein: CASSPRKAGGVIF.